These T cell receptor beta chains were read from a single sample in a study of blood T cell repertoires in COVID-19. Sequencing used immunoSEQ multiplex PCR; TCRdb keeps in-frame clones, though not all of them. The sample contains about 300,000 clones, around 85% of which appear only once. The sample comprised PBMCs or T cells enriched from blood (not recorded which). Every receptor here comes from a woman aged 45-59 years who had recovered from COVID-19. The CDR3 runs from the conserved cysteine through the conserved F or W.

CDR3aa: CASSQDPEGRPLHF; j_gene: TRBJ1-6; v_gene: TRBV4-1
CDR3aa: CASSEAMTVQNSPLHF; j_gene: TRBJ1-6; v_gene: TRBV3-1/TRBV3-2
CDR3aa: CAWSRDSYGYTF; j_gene: TRBJ1-2; v_gene: TRBV30
CDR3aa: CASSQDGLAARETQYF; j_gene: TRBJ2-5; v_gene: TRBV4-1
CDR3aa: CASSLILRGLKTQYF; j_gene: TRBJ2-5; v_gene: TRBV28
CDR3aa: CASSLDGRGSYEQYF; j_gene: TRBJ2-7; v_gene: TRBV5-1
CDR3aa: CASKQAGDEQFF; j_gene: TRBJ2-1; v_gene: TRBV5-1
CDR3aa: CATQTANSPLHF; j_gene: TRBJ1-6; v_gene: TRBV19
CDR3aa: CASSPGTGELFF; j_gene: TRBJ2-2; v_gene: TRBV4-1
CDR3aa: CATSNRGYTEAFF; j_gene: TRBJ1-1; v_gene: TRBV2
CDR3aa: CASSLAMLEGAYEQYF; j_gene: TRBJ2-7; v_gene: TRBV5-1
CDR3aa: CASSPGGVGRSSYEQYF; j_gene: TRBJ2-7; v_gene: TRBV27
CDR3aa: CASSSTSAQGTQYF; j_gene: TRBJ2-5; v_gene: TRBV11-3
CDR3aa: CASRDGRSYNSPLHF; j_gene: TRBJ1-6; v_gene: TRBV6-5
CDR3aa: CASSQDRNTEAFF; j_gene: TRBJ1-1; v_gene: TRBV7-6
CDR3aa: CSVGAGWANEQFF; j_gene: TRBJ2-1; v_gene: TRBV29-1
CDR3aa: CASSQGNYGYTF; j_gene: TRBJ1-2; v_gene: TRBV7-9
CDR3aa: CASSRTSDNLQFF; j_gene: TRBJ2-1; v_gene: TRBV7-3
CDR3aa: CASSQAGGQGGEKLFF; j_gene: TRBJ1-4; v_gene: TRBV4-2
CDR3aa: CASSEGRSRGYTF; j_gene: TRBJ1-2; v_gene: TRBV19
CDR3aa: CSARRGEKLFF; j_gene: TRBJ1-4; v_gene: TRBV20-1
CDR3aa: CASRRERLASTDTQYF; j_gene: TRBJ2-3; v_gene: TRBV7-9
CDR3aa: CASSLVREIYNEQFF; j_gene: TRBJ2-1; v_gene: TRBV5-4
CDR3aa: CASSLGTTTGNTIYF; j_gene: TRBJ1-3; v_gene: TRBV5-1
CDR3aa: CASSLQAASTDTQYF; j_gene: TRBJ2-3; v_gene: TRBV7-2
CDR3aa: CASSLVQGATEAFF; j_gene: TRBJ1-1; v_gene: TRBV5-1
CDR3aa: CASSPEQGNTEAFF; j_gene: TRBJ1-1; v_gene: TRBV18
CDR3aa: CASKPRGRRTDTQYF; j_gene: TRBJ2-3; v_gene: TRBV28
CDR3aa: CAAEGREGAKNIQYF; j_gene: TRBJ2-4; v_gene: TRBV19
CDR3aa: CASSQRRGNYGYTF; j_gene: TRBJ1-2; v_gene: TRBV23-1
CDR3aa: CAWSASGGTDTQYF; j_gene: TRBJ2-3; v_gene: TRBV30
CDR3aa: CASSLATATEAFF; j_gene: TRBJ1-1; v_gene: TRBV5-1
CDR3aa: CASSFSGLSQPQHF; j_gene: TRBJ1-5; v_gene: TRBV6-1
CDR3aa: CASSKGQGTENTIYF; j_gene: TRBJ1-3; v_gene: TRBV9
CDR3aa: CASATGDRGGYTF; j_gene: TRBJ1-2; v_gene: TRBV28
CDR3aa: CASSLLAGVEETQYF; j_gene: TRBJ2-5; v_gene: TRBV5-5
CDR3aa: CASSRGQGNSPLHF; j_gene: TRBJ1-6; v_gene: TRBV19
CDR3aa: CASSLTSGWETQYF; j_gene: TRBJ2-5; v_gene: TRBV7-2
CDR3aa: CASSRDTDGYTF; j_gene: TRBJ1-2; v_gene: TRBV19
CDR3aa: CASSLGGPGTEQYF; j_gene: TRBJ2-7; v_gene: TRBV7-2
CDR3aa: CASSESSAGNTIYF; j_gene: TRBJ1-3; v_gene: TRBV10-1
CDR3aa: CATSRDLAGRGGYTF; j_gene: TRBJ1-2; v_gene: TRBV15
CDR3aa: CAISGDRDIQYF; j_gene: TRBJ2-4; v_gene: TRBV10-3
CDR3aa: CASSLAVTGWYF; j_gene: TRBJ2-7; v_gene: TRBV5-8
CDR3aa: CASSLDLGGSNQPQHF; j_gene: TRBJ1-5; v_gene: TRBV28
CDR3aa: CASRGQLAVTDTQYF; j_gene: TRBJ2-3; v_gene: TRBV10-2
CDR3aa: CAIRLGLNQNTEAFF; j_gene: TRBJ1-1; v_gene: TRBV10-3
CDR3aa: CASSFTGGASNEQFF; j_gene: TRBJ2-1; v_gene: TRBV7-2
CDR3aa: CASSQTGDQPQHF; j_gene: TRBJ1-5; v_gene: TRBV3-1/TRBV3-2
CDR3aa: CASRAPGGMNTEAFF; j_gene: TRBJ1-1; v_gene: TRBV25-1
CDR3aa: CAWSPTGGLEAEQFF; j_gene: TRBJ2-1; v_gene: TRBV30
CDR3aa: CASSPTGNEQYF; j_gene: TRBJ2-7; v_gene: TRBV2
CDR3aa: CASSLPRGSTDTQYF; j_gene: TRBJ2-3; v_gene: TRBV28
CDR3aa: CASSPLDWGQSNTEAFF; j_gene: TRBJ1-1; v_gene: TRBV18
CDR3aa: CASSHLAAYNEQFF; j_gene: TRBJ2-1; v_gene: TRBV3-1/TRBV3-2
CDR3aa: CASSLRGGDSTYEQYF; j_gene: TRBJ2-7; v_gene: TRBV7-3
CDR3aa: CASSRPSVDTEAFF; j_gene: TRBJ1-1; v_gene: TRBV7-2
CDR3aa: CASSLVAGAYGYTF; j_gene: TRBJ1-2; v_gene: TRBV11-2
CDR3aa: CASRPIGQGDITEAFF; j_gene: TRBJ1-1; v_gene: TRBV19
CDR3aa: CASSLAWDTAKVETQYF; j_gene: TRBJ2-5; v_gene: TRBV5-1